This record covers a single T cell receptor delta chain. TCRdb lists the protein of a much larger clone for this DNA, which differs at residue 9, so this is likely a read error; the protein given here is translated from the DNA itself. The data were obtained in a study of γδ T cells in repeated Plasmodium falciparum infection. Gammadelta T cells were flow-sorted from PBMC into Vgamma9/Vdelta2+ and Vdelta2-negative populations for bulk analysis. TCRdb fed the multiplex PCR reads into CATT to redo clone calling. The data show 75,000 to 95,000 delta-chain clones, less than 1% seen once. The germline gives CDR1 TSWWSYY, CDR2 QGS. V was pared by 3 bases and J by 7 bases, with 18 bases between. The CDR3 runs 15 residues.

Sequencing input: gamma-delta T cells from blood. This TCR derives from a pool of human donors (malaria-infected and uninfected, not separated). This chain joins TRDV1 and TRDJ1; D gene unclear. The J gene was missing in TCRdb and was found by matching the end of the DNA to germline. The CDR3 loop is CALGDPPAVDRKLIF. In nucleotides, the CDR3 is TGTGCTCTTGGGGACCCCCCTGCGGTAGACCGTAAACTCATCTTT.